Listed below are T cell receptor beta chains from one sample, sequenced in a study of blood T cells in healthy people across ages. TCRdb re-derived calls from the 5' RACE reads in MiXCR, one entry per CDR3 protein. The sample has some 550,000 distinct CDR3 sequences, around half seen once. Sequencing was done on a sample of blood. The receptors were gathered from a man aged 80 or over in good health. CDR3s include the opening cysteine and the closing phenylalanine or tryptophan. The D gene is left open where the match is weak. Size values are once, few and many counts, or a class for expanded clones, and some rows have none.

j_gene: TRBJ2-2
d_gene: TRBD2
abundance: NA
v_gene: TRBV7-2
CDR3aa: CASSPGGLAGRTGKTGELFF
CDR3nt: TGTGCCAGCAGCCCAGGGGGACTAGCGGGACGTACGGGAAAAACCGGGGAGCTGTTTTTT

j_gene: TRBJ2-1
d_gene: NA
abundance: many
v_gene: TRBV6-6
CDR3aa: CASSFTAGNHNEQFF
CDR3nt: TGTGCCAGCAGTTTCACGGCAGGGAACCACAATGAGCAGTTCTTC

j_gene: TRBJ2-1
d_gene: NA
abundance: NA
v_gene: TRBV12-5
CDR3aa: CASGASRFYNEQFF
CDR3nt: TGTGCTAGTGGTGCTAGCAGGTTCTACAATGAGCAGTTCTTC

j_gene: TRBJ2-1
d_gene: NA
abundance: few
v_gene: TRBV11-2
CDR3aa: CASSLDLALSYNEQFF
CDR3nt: TGTGCCAGCAGCTTAGACCTAGCCCTCTCCTACAATGAGCAGTTCTTC

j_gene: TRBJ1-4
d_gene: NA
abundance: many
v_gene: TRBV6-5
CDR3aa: CASSRPRTASNEKLFF
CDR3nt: TGTGCCAGCAGCCGGCCCCGGACAGCCTCTAATGAAAAACTGTTTTTT

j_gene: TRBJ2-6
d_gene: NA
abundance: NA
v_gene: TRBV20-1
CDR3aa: CSARDRATDQLSGANVLTF
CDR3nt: TGCAGTGCTAGAGATCGGGCGACAGACCAGCTCTCGGGGGCCAACGTCCTGACTTTC

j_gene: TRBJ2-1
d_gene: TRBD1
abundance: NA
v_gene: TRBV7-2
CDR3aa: CASSNNRGLNEQFF
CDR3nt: TGTGCCAGCAGCAACAACAGGGGGCTGAATGAGCAGTTCTTC

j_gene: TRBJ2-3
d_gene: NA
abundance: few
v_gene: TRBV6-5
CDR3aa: CASSYDDTQYF
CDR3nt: TGTGCCAGCAGTTACGACGATACGCAGTATTTT

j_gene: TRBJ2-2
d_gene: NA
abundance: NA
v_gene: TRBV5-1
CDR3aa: CASSIRTENTGELFF
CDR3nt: TGCGCCAGCAGCATTAGGACAGAGAACACCGGGGAGCTGTTTTTT

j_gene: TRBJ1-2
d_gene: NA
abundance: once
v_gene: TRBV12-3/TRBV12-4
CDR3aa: CASSLGVGPYGYTF
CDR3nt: TGTGCCAGCAGTTTAGGCGTGGGACCGTATGGCTACACCTTC

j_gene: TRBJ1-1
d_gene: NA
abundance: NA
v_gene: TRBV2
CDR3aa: CASSEVRTNTEAFF
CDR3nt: TGTGCCAGCAGTGAGGTCAGAACGAACACTGAAGCTTTCTTT

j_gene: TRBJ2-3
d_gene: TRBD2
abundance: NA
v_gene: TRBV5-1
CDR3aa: CASSAGLAWADTQYF
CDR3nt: TGCGCCAGCAGCGCGGGACTAGCGTGGGCAGATACGCAGTATTTT

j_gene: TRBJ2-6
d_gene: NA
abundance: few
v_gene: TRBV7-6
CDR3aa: CASSLRAGFTGANVLTF
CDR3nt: TGTGCCAGCAGCTTAAGGGCAGGGTTTACTGGGGCCAACGTCCTGACTTTC

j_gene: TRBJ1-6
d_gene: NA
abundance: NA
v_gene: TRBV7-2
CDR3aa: CASSLGGRSYNSPLHF
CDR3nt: TGTGCCAGCAGCTTAGGGGGACGGAGCTATAATTCACCCCTCCACTTT

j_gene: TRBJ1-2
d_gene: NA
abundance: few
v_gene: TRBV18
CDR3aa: CASSREYSSYGYTF
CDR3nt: TGTGCCAGCTCACGAGAATACAGCTCGTATGGCTACACCTTC

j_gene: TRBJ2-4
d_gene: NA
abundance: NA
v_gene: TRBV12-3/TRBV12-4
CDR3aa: CASSSNRLLAKNIQYF
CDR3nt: TGTGCCAGCAGTTCCAACAGACTCCTAGCCAAAAACATTCAGTACTTC

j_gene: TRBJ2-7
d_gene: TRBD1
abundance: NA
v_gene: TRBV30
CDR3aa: CASRRDRGPYSYEQYF
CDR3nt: TGTGCCTCGCGCCGGGACAGGGGCCCCTACTCCTACGAGCAGTACTTC

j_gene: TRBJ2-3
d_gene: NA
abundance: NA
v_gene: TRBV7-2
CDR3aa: CASSSGLSKDTQYF
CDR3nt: TGTGCCAGCAGCTCCGGACTGAGCAAAGATACGCAGTATTTT

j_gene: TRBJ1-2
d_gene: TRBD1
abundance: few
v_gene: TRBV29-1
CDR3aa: CSVGGQGGYGYTF
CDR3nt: TGCAGCGTTGGTGGACAGGGTGGCTATGGCTACACCTTC

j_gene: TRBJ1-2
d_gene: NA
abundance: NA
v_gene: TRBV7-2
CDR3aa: CASSLSRGPYGYTF
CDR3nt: TGTGCCAGCAGCTTATCACGCGGACCCTATGGCTACACCTTC

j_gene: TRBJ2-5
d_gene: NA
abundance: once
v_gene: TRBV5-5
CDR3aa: CASSLAERGGWGETQYF
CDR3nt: TGTGCCAGCAGCTTGGCAGAAAGGGGAGGATGGGGAGAGACCCAGTACTTC

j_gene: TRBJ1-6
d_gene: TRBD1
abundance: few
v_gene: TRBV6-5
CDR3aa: CASSYRRPGTGEKVCDLHF
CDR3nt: TGTGCCAGCAGTTACCGACGTCCCGGGACAGGGGAGAAAGTTTGTGACCTCCACTTT

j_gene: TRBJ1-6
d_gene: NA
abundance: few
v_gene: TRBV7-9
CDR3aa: CASSLRGSALHF
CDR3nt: TGTGCCAGCAGCTTAAGGGGGTCGGCCCTCCACTTT

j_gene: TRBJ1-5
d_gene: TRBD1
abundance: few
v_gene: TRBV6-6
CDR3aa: CASSRGQGNNQPQHF
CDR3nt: TGTGCCAGCAGCCGGGGACAGGGAAACAATCAGCCCCAGCATTTT

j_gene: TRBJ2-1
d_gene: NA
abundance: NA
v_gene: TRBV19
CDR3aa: CASSIPGWRDEQFF
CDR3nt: TGTGCCAGTAGTATCCCGGGATGGAGGGATGAGCAGTTCTTC

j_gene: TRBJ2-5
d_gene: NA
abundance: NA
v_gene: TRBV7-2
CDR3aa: CVSSLRPGIPGETQYF
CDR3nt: TGTGTCAGCAGCTTAAGGCCCGGGATACCGGGGGAGACCCAGTACTTC

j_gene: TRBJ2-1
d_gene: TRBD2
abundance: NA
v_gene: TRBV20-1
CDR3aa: CSAVAGGPLEQFF
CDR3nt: TGCAGTGCTGTAGCGGGGGGGCCGCTTGAGCAGTTCTTC

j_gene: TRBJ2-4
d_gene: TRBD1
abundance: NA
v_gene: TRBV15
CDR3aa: CATSRQDRPTWEQYF
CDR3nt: TGTGCCACCAGCAGACAGGACAGGCCCACTTGGGAGCAGTACTTC

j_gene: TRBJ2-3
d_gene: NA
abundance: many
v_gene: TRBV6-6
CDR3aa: CASSNGLITNTQYF
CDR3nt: TGTGCCAGCAGTAACGGACTGATCACAAATACGCAGTATTTT

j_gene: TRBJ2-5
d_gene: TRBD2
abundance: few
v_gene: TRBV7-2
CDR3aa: CASTPRAGVRETQYF
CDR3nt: TGTGCCAGCACTCCCAGAGCGGGGGTCCGAGAGACCCAGTACTTC

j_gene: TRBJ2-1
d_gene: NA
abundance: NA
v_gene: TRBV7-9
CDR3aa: CASSSVRARDREETQFF
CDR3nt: TGTGCCAGCAGCTCCGTTAGAGCCCGCGACAGAGAGGAGACCCAGTTCTTC

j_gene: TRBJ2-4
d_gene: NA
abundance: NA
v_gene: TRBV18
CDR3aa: CASSPNHRGTAQYF
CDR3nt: TGTGCCAGCTCACCAAATCACCGGGGGACAGCTCAGTACTTC

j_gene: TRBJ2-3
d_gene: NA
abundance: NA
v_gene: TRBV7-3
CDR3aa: CASSTGGLSTDTQYF
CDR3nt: TGTGCCAGCAGCACCGGAGGCCTTTCCACAGATACGCAGTATTTT

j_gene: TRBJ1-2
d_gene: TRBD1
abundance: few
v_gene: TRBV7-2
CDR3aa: CASSLTGQGIGLGGYTF
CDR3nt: TGTGCCAGCAGCTTAACGGGACAGGGGATTGGGTTGGGAGGCTACACCTTC

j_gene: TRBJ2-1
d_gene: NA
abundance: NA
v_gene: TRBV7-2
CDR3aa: CASSPLGIYNGQFF
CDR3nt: TGTGCCAGCAGCCCCCTTGGCATCTACAATGGGCAGTTCTTC

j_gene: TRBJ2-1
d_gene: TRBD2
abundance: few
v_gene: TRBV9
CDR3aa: CASSVGGRLQETQFF
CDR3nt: TGTGCCAGCAGCGTAGGCGGGAGGCTCCAAGAGACCCAGTTCTTC

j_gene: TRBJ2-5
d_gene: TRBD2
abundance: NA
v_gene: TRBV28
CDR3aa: CASSLRRGSGSEETQYF
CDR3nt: TGTGCCAGCAGTCTACGTAGGGGTAGCGGGAGTGAAGAGACCCAGTACTTC

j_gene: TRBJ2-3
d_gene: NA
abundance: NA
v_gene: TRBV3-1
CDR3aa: CASSPRGLISTDTQYF
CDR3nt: TGTGCCAGCAGCCCGAGGGGACTGATTAGCACGGATACGCAGTATTTT

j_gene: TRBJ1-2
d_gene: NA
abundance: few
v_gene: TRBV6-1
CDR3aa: CASSDAGIDYGYTF
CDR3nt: TGTGCCAGCAGTGACGCGGGGATCGACTATGGCTACACCTTC

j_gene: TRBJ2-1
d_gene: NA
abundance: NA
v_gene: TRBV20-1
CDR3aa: CSAPTASSSYNEQFF
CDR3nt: TGCAGTGCCCCAACAGCTTCTAGCTCCTACAATGAGCAGTTCTTC

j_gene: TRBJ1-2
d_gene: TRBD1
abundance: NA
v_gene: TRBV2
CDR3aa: CASSSAGQVYGYTF
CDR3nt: TGTGCCAGCAGCAGTGCGGGACAGGTTTATGGCTACACCTTC

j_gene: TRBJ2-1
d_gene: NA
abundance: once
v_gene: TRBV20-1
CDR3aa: CSARGQAGNEQFF
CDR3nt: TGCAGTGCTAGAGGTCAGGCGGGGAATGAGCAGTTCTTC

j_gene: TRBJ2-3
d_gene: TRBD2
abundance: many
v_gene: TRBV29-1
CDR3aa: CSVEDRSGGADTQYF
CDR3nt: TGCAGCGTTGAAGATCGTAGCGGGGGAGCAGATACGCAGTATTTT

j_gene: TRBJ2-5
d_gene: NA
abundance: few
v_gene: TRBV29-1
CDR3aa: CSGEEPGTQYF
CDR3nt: TGCAGCGGTGAGGAGCCGGGAACCCAGTACTTC

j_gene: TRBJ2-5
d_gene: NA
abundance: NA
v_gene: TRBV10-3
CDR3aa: CATAGPVEETQYF
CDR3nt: TGTGCCACCGCGGGACCGGTCGAAGAGACCCAGTACTTC

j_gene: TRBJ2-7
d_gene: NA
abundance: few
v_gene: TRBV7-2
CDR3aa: CASSLTGTSTYEQYF
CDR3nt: TGTGCCAGCAGTCTTACCGGGACCAGTACCTACGAGCAGTACTTC

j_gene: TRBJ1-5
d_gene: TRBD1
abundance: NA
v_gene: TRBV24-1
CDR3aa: CATSLGQGSSQPQHF
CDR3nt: TGTGCCACCAGTCTGGGACAGGGTTCTAGTCAGCCCCAGCATTTT

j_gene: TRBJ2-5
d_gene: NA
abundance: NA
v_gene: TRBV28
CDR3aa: CASSSGSLQETQYF
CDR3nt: TGTGCCAGCAGCTCCGGGAGCCTCCAAGAGACCCAGTACTTC

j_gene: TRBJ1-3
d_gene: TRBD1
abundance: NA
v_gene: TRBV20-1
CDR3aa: CSAADRGRNTIYF
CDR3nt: TGCAGTGCGGCGGACAGGGGAAGAAACACCATATATTTT

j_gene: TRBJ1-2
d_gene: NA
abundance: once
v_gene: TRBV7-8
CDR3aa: CASSFAEGVRGEGGYTF
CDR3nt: TGTGCCAGCAGCTTCGCGGAGGGGGTTCGGGGGGAGGGCGGCTACACCTTC

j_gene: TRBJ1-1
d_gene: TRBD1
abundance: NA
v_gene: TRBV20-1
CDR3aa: CSPRGQVITEAFF
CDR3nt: TGCAGTCCCAGGGGGCAGGTGATCACTGAAGCTTTCTTT

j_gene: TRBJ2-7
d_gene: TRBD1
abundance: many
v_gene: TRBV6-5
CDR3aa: CASSPGTGRYEQYF
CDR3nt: TGTGCCAGCAGCCCCGGGACAGGGAGATACGAGCAGTACTTC

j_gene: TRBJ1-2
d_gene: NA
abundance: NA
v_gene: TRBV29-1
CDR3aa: CSVEGPGRGGYTF
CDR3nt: TGCAGCGTTGAAGGGCCCGGGAGAGGTGGCTACACCTTC

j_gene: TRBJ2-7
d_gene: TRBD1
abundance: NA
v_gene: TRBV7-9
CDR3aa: CASSAPSGTGAYEQYF
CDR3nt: TGTGCCAGCAGCGCGCCGTCCGGGACAGGGGCCTACGAGCAGTACTTC

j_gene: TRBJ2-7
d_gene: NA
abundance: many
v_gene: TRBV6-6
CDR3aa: CASRLHTGTYEQYF
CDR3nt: TGTGCCAGCAGACTTCACACAGGGACCTACGAGCAGTACTTC

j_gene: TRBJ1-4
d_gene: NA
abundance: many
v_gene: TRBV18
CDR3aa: CASAEEGEKLFF
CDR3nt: TGTGCCAGCGCAGAGGAAGGTGAAAAACTGTTTTTT

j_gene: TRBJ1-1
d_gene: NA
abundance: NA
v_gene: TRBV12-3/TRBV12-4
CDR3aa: CASSFGTLNTEAFF
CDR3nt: TGTGCCAGCAGTTTCGGGACATTGAACACTGAAGCTTTCTTT

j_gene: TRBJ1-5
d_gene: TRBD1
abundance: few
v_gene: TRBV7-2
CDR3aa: CASSTDRATNQPQHF
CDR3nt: TGTGCCAGCAGCACGGACAGGGCCACGAATCAGCCCCAGCATTTT

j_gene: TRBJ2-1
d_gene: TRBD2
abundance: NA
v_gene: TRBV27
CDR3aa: CASSLTAGARNNEQFF
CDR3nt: TGTGCCAGCAGTTTAACGGCGGGAGCTCGGAACAATGAGCAGTTCTTC

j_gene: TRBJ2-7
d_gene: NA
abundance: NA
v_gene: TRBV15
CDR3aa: CATSSTKYGGQGGIYEQYF
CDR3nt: TGTGCCACCAGCTCTACGAAATACGGGGGACAAGGAGGGATTTACGAGCAGTACTTC